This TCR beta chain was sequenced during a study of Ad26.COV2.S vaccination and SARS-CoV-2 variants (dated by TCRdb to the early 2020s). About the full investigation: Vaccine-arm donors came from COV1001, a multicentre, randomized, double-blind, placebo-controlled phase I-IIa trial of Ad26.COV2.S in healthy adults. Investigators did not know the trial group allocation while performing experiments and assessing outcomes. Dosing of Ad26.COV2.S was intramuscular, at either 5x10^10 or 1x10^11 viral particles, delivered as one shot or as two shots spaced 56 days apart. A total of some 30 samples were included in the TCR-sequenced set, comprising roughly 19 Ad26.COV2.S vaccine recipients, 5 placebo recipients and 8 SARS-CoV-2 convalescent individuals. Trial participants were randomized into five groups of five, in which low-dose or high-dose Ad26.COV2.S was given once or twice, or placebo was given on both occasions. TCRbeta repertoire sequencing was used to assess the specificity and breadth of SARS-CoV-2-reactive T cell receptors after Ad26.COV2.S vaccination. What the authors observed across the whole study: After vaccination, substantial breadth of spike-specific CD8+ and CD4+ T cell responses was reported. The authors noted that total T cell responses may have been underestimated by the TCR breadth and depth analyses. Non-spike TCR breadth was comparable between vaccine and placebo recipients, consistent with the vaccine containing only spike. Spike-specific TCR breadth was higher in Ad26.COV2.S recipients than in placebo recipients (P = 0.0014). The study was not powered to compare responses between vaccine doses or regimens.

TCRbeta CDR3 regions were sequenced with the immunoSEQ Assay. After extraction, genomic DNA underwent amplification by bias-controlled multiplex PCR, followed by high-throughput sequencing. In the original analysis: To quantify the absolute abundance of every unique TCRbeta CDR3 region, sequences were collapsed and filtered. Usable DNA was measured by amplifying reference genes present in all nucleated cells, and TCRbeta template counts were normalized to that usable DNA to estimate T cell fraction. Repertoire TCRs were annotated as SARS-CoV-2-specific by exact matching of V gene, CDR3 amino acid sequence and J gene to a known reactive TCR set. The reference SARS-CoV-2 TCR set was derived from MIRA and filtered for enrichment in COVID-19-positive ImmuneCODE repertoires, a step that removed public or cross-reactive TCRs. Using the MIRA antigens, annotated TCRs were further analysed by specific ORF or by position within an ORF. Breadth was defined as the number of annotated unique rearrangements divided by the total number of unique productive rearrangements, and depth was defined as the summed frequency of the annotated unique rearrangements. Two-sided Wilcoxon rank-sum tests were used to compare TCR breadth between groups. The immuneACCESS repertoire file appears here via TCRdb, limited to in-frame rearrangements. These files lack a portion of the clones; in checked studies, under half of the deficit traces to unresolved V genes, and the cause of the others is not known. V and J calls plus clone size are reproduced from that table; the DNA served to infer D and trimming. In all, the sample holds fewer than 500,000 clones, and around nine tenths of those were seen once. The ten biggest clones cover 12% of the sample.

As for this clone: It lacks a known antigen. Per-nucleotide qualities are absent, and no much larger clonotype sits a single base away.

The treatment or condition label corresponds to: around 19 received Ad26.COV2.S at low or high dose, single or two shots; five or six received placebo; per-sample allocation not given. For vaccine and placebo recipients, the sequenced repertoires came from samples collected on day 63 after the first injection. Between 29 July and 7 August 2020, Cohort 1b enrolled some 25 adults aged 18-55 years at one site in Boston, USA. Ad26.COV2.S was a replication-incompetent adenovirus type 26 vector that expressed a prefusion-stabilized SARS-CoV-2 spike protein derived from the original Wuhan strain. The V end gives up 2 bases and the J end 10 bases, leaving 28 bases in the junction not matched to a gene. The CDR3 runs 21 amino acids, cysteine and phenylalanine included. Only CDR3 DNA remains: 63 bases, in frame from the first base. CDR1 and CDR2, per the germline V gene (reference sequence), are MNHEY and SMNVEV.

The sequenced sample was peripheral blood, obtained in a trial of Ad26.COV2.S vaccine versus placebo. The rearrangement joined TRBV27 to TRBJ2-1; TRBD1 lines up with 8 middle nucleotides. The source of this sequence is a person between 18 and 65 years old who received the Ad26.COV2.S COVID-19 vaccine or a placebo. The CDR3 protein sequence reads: CASSLNSGQGWISRTGGEQFF. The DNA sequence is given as TGTGCCAGCAGTTTAAATTCAGGACAGGGTTGGATCTCGCGTACTGGGGGAGAGCAGTTCTTC.